Sequencing of this TCR beta chain was carried out in a study of blood T cell repertoires in COVID-19. Across the whole study: Sample material is recorded as cDNA or gDNA derived from T cells, B-cell-depleted T cells, or PBMCs.

This CDR3 spans 16 amino acids. Germline V gene lookup returns CDR1 MNHEY and CDR2 SVGEGT. Trimming cost V 0 bases and J 0 bases, with 9 bases left between them. TCRdb's copy holds only in-frame clones and misses some; the assay was immunoSEQ multiplex PCR. The sample holds over 100,000 clones, 65% to 90% seen once. The sequencing sample was made of peripheral blood. The source is a woman older than 75 with active or convalescent COVID-19. The rearrangement uses TRBV6-2 or TRBV6-3 and TRBJ1-3; D is perhaps TRBD1 (5 bases). CDR3 loop: CASSYSGAHSGNTIYF. In DNA, the CDR3 is TGTGCCAGCAGTTACTCAGGGGCCCACTCTGGAAACACCATATATTTT.